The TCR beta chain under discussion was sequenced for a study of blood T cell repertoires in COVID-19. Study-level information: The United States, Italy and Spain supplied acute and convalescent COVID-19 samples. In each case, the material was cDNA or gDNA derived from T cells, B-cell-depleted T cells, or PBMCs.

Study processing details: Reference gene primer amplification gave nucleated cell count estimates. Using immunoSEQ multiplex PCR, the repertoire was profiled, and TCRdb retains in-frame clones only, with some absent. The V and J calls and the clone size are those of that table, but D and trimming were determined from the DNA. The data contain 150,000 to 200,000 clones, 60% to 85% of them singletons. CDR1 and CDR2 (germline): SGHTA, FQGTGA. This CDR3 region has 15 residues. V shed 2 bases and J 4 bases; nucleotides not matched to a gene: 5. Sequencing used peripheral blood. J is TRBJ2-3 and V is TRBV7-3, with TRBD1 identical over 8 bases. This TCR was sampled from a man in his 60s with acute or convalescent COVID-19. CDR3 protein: CASSLSGGAADTQYF. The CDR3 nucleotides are TGTGCCAGCAGCTTATCAGGGGGCGCGGCAGATACGCAGTATTTT.